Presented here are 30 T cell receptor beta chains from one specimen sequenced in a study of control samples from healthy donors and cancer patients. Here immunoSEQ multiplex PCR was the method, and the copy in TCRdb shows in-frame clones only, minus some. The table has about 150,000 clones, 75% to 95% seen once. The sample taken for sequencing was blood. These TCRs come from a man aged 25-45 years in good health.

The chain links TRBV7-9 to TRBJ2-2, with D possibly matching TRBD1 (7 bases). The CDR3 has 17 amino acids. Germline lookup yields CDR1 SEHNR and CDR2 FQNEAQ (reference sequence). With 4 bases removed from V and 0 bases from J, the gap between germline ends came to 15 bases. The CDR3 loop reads CASSSTRDSANTGELFF. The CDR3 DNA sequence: TGTGCCAGCAGCTCCACGCGGGACAGTGCGAACACCGGGGAGCTGTTTTTT.

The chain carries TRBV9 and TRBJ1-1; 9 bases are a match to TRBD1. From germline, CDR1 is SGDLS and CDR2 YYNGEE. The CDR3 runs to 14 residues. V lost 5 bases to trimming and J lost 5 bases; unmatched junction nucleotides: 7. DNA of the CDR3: TGTGCCAGCAGGGACGGGACAGGGCAGACTGAAGCTTTCTTT. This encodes CASRDGTGQTEAFF.

CDR3 amino acids: CASSEMTGGYSPLHF. Written as DNA, the CDR3 is TGTGCCAGTAGTGAGATGACAGGGGGATATTCACCCCTCCACTTT. The rearrangement uses TRBV19 and TRBJ1-6; 9 bases agree with TRBD1. The CDR3 is 15 residues long. The ends lost 5 bases at V and 8 bases at J; junction bases unmatched: 7. Germline V lookup: CDR1 LNHDA, CDR2 SQIVND (reference sequence). The variable domain in full, completed from reference TRBV19 and TRBJ1-6, reads DGGITQSPKYLFRKEGQNVTLSCEQNLNHDAMYWYRQDPGQGLRLIYYSQIVNDFQKGDIAEGYSVSREKKESFPLTVTSAQKNPTAFYLCASSEMTGGYSPLHFGNGTRLTVT.

The CDR3 reads CASSLSKGEKLFF. The DNA of the CDR3 is TGTGCCAGCAGTTTATCCAAGGGGGAAAAACTGTTTTTT. This chain connects TRBV27 to TRBJ1-4; D is perhaps TRBD1 (5 bases). CDR1 is MNHEY, CDR2 SMNVEV, per germline (reference sequence). CDR3 length: 13 residues. Trimming shortened V by 0 bases and J by 8 bases, and 7 bases separated the two germline ends.

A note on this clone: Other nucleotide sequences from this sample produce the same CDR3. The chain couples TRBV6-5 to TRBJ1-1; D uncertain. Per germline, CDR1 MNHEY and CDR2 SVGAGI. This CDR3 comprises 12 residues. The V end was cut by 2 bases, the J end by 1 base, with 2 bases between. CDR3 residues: CASSYRNTEAFF. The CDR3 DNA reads TGTGCCAGCAGTTACAGGAACACTGAAGCTTTCTTT.

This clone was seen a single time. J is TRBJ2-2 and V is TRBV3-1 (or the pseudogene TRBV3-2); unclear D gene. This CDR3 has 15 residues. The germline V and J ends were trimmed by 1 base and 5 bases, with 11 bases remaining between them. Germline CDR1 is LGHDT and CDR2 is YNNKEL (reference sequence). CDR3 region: CASSQGGVGTGELFF. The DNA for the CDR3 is TGTGCCAGCAGCCAAGGCGGAGTAGGGACCGGGGAGCTGTTTTTT.

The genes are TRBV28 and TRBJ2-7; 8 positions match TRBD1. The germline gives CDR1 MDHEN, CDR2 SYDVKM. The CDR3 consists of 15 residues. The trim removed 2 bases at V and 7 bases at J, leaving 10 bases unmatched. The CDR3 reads CASSLPGQGAREQYF. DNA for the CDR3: TGTGCCAGCAGTTTACCCGGGCAGGGGGCGCGGGAGCAGTACTTC.

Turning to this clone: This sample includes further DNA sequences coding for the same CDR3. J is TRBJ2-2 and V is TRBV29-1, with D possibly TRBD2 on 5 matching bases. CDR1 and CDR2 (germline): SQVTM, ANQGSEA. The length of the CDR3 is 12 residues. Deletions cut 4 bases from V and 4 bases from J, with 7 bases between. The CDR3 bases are TGCAGCGTTGTGAGGGCCACCGGGGAGCTGTTTTTT. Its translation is CSVVRATGELFF.

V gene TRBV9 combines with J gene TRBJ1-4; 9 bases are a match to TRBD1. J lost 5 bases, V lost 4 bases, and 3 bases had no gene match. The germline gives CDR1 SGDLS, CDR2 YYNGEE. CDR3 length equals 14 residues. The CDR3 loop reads CASSIGTGNEKLFF. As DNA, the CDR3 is TGTGCCAGCAGCATAGGGACAGGGAATGAAAAACTGTTTTTT.

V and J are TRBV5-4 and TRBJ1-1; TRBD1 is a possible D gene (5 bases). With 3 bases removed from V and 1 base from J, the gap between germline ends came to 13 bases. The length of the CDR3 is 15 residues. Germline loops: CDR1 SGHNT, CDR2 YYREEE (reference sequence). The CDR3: CASSSRGRANTEAFF. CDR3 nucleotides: TGTGCCAGCAGCTCGAGAGGCAGGGCGAACACTGAAGCTTTCTTT.

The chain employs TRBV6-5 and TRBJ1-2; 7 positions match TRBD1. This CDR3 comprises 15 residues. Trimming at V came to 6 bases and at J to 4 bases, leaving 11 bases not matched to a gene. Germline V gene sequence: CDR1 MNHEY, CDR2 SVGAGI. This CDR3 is CASRRGGGSSYGYTF. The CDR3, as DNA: TGTGCCAGCAGGCGGGGAGGGGGCAGTAGCTATGGCTACACCTTC.

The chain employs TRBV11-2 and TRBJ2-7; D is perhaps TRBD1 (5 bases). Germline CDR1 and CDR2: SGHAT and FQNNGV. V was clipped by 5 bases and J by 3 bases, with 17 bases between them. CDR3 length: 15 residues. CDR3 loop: CASSRTNVGNYEQYF. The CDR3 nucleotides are TGTGCCAGCAGCCGGACAAATGTGGGAAACTACGAGCAGTACTTC.

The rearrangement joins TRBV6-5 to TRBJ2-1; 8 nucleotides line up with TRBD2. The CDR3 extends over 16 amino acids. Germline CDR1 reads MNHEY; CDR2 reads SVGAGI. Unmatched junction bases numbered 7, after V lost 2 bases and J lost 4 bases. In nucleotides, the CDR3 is TGTGCCAGCAGTTACCGGGAGGGCCCCCTTTACAATGAGCAGTTCTTC. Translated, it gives CASSYREGPLYNEQFF.

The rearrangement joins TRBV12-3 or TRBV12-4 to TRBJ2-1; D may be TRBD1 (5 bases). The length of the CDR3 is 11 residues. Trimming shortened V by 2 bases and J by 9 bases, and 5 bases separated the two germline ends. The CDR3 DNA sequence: TGTGCCAGCAGTTTAAGGGGTGAGCAGTTCTTC. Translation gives CASSLRGEQFF.

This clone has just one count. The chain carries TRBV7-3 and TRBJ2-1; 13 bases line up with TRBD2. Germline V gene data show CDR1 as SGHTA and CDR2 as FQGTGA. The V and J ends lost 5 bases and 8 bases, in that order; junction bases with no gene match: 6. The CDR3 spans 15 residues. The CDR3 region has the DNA TGTGCCAGCAGCGCCACTAGCGGGGGGGCCTATGAGCAGTTCTTC. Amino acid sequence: CASSATSGGAYEQFF.

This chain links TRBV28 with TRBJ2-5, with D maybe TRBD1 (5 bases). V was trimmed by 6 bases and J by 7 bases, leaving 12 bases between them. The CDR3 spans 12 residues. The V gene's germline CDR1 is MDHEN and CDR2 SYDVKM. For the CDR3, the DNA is TGTGCCAGCAGCCCTAAAAGGGGGACCCAGTACTTC. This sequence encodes CASSPKRGTQYF.

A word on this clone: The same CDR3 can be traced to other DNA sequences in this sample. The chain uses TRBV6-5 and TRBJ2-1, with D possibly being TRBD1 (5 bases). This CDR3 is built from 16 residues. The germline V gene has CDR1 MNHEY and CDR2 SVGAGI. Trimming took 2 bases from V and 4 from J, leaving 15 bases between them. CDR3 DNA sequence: TGTGCCAGCAGTTACACCCATAGGGGTCCATACAATGAGCAGTTCTTC. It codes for CASSYTHRGPYNEQFF.

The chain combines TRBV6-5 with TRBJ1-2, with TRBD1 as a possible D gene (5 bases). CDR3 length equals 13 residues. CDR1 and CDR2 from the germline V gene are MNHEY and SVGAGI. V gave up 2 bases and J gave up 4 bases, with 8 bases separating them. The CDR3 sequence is CASSYDSLYGYTF. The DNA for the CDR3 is TGTGCCAGCAGTTACGACAGTCTCTATGGCTACACCTTC.

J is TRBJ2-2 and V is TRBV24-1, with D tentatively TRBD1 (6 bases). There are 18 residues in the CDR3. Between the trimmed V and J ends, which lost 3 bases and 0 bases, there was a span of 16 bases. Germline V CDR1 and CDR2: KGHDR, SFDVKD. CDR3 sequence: CATSDGLRGFANTGELFF. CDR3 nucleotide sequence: TGTGCCACCAGTGATGGTCTCAGGGGTTTCGCGAACACCGGGGAGCTGTTTTTT.

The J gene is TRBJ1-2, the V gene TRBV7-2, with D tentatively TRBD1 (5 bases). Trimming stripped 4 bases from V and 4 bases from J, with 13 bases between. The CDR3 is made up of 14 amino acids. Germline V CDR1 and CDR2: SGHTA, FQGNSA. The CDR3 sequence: CASSSLGGLYGYTF. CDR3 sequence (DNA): TGTGCCAGCAGCTCTCTCGGGGGTCTCTATGGCTACACCTTC.

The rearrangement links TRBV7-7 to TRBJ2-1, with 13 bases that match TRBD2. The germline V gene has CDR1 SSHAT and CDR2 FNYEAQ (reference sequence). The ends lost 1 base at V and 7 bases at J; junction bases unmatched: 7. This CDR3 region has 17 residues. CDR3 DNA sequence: TGTGCCAGCAGCTTAGGCCGCGGGACTAGCGGGGTGAATGAGCAGTTCTTC. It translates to CASSLGRGTSGVNEQFF.

The CDR3, as DNA: TGTGCCAGCAGCTACCTCGGTAAAGCTTTCTTT. Protein product: CASSYLGKAFF. This chain uses TRBV28 with TRBJ1-1; no clear D. CDR1 MDHEN and CDR2 SYDVKM come from the germline V gene. The CDR3 has 11 residues. Trimming removed 6 bases from V and 9 bases from J, with 11 bases in between.

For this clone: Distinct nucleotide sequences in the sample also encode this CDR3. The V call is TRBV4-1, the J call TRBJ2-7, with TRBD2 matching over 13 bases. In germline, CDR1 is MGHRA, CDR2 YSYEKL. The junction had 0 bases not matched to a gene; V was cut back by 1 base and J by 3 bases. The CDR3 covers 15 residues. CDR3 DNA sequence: TGCGCCAGCAGCCAAGGACTAGCGGGGGGCTACGAGCAGTACTTC. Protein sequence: CASSQGLAGGYEQYF.

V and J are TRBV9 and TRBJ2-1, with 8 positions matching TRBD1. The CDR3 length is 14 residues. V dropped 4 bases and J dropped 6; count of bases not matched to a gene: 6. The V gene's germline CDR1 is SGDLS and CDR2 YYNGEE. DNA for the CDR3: TGTGCCAGCAGCCCCTGGGACAGGATCAATGAGCAGTTCTTC. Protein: CASSPWDRINEQFF.

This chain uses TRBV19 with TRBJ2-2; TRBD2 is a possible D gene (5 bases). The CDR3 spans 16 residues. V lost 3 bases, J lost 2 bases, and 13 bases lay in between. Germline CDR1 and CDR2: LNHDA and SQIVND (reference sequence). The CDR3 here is CASSIVEGTNTGELFF. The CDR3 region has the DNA TGTGCCAGTAGTATTGTTGAGGGTACTAACACCGGGGAGCTGTTTTTT.

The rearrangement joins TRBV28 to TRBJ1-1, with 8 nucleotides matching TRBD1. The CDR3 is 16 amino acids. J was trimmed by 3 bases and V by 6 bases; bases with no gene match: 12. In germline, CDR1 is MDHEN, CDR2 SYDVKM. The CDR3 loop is CASSPSGQGAYTEAFF. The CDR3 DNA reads TGTGCCAGCAGCCCTTCTGGTCAGGGGGCGTACACTGAAGCTTTCTTT.

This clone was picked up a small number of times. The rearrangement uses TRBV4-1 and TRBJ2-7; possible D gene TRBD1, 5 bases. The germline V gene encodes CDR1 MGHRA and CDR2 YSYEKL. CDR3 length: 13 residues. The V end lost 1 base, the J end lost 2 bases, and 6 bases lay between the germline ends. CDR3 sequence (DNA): TGCGCCAGCAGCCAAGGGGGCCCCTACGAGCAGTACTTC. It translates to CASSQGGPYEQYF.

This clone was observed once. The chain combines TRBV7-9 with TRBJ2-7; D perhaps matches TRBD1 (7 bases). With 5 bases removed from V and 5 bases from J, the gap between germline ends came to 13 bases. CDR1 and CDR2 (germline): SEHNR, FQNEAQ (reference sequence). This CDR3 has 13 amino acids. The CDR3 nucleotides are TGTGCCAGCAGCGCCGGCAGGGGGGACGAGCAGTACTTC. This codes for CASSAGRGDEQYF.

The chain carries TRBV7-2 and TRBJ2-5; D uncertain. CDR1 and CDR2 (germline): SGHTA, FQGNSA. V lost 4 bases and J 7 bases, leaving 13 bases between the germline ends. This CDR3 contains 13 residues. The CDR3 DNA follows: TGTGCCAGCAGCTCCCAATCGAGTGGGACCCAGTACTTC. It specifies CASSSQSSGTQYF. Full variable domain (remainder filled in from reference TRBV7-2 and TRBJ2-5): GAGVSQSPSNKVTEKGKDVELRCDPISGHTALYWYRQSLGQGLEFLIYFQGNSAPDKSGLPSDRFSAERTGGSVSTLTIQRTQQEDSAVYLCASSSQSSGTQYFGPGTRLLVL.

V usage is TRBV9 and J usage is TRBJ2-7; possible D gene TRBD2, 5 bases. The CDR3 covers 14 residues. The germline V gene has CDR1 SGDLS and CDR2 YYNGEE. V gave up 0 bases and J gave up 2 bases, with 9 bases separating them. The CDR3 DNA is TGTGCCAGCAGCGTAGGAGGGCCAGCCTACGAGCAGTACTTC. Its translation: CASSVGGPAYEQYF.